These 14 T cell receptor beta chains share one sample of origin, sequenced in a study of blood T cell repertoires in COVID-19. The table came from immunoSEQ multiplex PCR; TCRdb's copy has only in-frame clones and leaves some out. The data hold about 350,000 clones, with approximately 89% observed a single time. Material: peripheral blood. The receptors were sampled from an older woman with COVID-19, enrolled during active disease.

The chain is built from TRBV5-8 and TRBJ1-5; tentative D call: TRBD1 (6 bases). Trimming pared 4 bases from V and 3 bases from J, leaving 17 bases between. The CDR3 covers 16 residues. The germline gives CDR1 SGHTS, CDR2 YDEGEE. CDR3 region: CASSPRQVGINQPQHF. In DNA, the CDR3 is TGTGCCAGCAGCCCGCGACAGGTGGGGATCAATCAGCCCCAGCATTTT.

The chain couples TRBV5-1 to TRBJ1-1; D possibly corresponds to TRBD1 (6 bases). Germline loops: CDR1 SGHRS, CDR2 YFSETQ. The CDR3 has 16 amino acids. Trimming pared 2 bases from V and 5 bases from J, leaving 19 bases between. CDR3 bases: TGCGCCAGCAGCTTATTCCAGGGGCGTCCTTATACTGAAGCTTTCTTT. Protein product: CASSLFQGRPYTEAFF.

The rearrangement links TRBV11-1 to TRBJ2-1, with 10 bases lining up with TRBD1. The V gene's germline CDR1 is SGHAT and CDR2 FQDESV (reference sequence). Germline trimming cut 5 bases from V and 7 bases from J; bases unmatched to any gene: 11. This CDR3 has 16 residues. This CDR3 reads CASSLVGQGGQNEQFF. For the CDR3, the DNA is TGTGCCAGCAGCCTCGTAGGACAGGGGGGCCAAAATGAGCAGTTCTTC.

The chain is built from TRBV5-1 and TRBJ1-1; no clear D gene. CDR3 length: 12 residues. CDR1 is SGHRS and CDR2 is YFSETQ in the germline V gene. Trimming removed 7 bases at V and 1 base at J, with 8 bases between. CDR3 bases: TGCGCCAGCGGAGCCAAGAACACTGAAGCTTTCTTT. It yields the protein CASGAKNTEAFF.

DNA of the CDR3: TGCGCCAGCAGCACCCGCGGACAGAACACTGAAGCTTTCTTT. Residues: CASSTRGQNTEAFF. This chain links TRBV5-1 with TRBJ1-1, with D possibly matching TRBD1 (5 bases). Germline lookup yields CDR1 SGHRS and CDR2 YFSETQ. This CDR3 has 14 amino acids. V was shortened by 4 bases and J by 1 base, with 11 bases between the two germline ends.

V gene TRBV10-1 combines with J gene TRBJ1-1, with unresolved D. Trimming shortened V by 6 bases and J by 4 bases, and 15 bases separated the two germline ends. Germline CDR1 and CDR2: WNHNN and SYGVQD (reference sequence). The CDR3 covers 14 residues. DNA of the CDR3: TGCGCCAGCAGGCCAGCACCGGGTGGCACTGAAGCTTTCTTT. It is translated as CASRPAPGGTEAFF.

The CDR3 is CASRMGGPSTGELFF. CDR3 nucleotide sequence: TGTGCCAGCAGGATGGGGGGGCCCTCTACCGGGGAGCTGTTTTTT. The chain couples TRBV28 to TRBJ2-2, with D possibly being TRBD2 (7 bases). Germline V CDR1 and CDR2: MDHEN, SYDVKM. The length of the CDR3 is 15 residues. The ends were cut back, 6 bases at V and 5 bases at J, with 16 bases in the middle.

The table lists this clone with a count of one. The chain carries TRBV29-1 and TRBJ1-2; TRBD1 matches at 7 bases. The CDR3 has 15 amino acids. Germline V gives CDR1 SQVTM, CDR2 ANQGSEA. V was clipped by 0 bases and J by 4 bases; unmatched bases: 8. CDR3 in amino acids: CSVEDRQGRIYGYTF. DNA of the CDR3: TGCAGCGTTGAAGATCGACAGGGAAGAATCTATGGCTACACCTTC.

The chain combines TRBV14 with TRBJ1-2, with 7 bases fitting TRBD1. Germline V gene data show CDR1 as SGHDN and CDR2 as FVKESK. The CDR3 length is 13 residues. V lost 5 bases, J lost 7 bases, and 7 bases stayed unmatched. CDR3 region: CASSTRQGGGYTF. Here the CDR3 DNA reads TGTGCCAGCAGCACACGACAGGGTGGTGGCTACACCTTC.

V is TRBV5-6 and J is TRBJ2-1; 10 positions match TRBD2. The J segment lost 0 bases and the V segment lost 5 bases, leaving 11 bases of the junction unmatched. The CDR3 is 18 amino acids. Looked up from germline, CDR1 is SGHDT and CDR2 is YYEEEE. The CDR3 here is CASRVLAGRPSSYNEQFF. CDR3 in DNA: TGTGCCAGCAGGGTACTAGCGGGGCGGCCTAGCTCCTACAATGAGCAGTTCTTC.

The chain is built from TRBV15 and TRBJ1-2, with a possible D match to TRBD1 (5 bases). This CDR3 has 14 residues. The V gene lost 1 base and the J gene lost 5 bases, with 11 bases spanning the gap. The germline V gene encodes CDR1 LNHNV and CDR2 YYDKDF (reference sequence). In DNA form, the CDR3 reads TGTGCCACCAGCAGAGTAAGGGGCCCTTATGGCTACACCTTC. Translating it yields CATSRVRGPYGYTF.

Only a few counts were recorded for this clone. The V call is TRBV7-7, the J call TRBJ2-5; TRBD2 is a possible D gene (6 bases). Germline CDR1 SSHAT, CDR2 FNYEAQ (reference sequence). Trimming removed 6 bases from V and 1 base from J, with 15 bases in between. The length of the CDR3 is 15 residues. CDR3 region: CASSSSAGGQETQYF. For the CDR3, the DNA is TGTGCCAGCAGTTCCAGCGCCGGGGGCCAAGAGACCCAGTACTTC.

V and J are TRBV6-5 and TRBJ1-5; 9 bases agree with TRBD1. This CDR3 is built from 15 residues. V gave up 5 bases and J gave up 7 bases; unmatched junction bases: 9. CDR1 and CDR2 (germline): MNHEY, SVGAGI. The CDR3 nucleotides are TGTGCCAGCAGTACCACAGGGGGCGAGGGGCAGCCCCAGCATTTT. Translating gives CASSTTGGEGQPQHF.

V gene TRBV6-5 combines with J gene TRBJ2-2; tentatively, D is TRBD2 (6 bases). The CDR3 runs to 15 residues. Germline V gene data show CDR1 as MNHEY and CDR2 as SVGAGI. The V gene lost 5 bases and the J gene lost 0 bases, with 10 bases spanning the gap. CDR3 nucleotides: TGTGCCAGCAGTCCACGGAGGGCGAACACCGGGGAGCTGTTTTTT. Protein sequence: CASSPRRANTGELFF.